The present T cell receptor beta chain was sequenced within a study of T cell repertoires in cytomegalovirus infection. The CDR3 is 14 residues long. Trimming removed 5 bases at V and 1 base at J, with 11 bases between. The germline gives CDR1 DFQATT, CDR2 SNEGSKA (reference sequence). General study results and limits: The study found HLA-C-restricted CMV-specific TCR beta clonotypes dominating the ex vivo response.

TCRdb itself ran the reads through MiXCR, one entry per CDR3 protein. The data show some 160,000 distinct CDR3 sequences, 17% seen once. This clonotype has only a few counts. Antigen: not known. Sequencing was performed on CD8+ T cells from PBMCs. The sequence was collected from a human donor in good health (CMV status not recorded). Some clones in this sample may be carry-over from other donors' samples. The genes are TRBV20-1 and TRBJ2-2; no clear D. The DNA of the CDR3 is TGCAGTGCTCCCTCCGAGGAGAACACCGGGGAGCTGTTTTTT. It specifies CSAPSEENTGELFF.